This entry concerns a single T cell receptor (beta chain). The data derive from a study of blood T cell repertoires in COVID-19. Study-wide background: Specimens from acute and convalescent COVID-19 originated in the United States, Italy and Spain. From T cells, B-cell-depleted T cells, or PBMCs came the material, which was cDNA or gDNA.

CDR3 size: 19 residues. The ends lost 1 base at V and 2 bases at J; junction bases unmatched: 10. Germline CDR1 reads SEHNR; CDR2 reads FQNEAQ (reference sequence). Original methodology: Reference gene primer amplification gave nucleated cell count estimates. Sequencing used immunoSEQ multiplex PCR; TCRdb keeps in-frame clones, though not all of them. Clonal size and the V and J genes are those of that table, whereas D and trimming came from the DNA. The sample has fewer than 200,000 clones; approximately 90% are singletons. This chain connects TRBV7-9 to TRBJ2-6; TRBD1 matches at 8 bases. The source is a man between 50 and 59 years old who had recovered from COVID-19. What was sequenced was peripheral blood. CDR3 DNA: TGTGCCAGCAGCTTAGAGTTACTCAGGGGGCGCGCTGGGGCCAACGTCCTGACTTTC. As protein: CASSLELLRGRAGANVLTF.